The subject of this entry is one T cell receptor beta chain. Regarding time point: after dendritic cell vaccination, including at tumor progression/relapse. Profiled with immunoSEQ multiplex PCR; TCRdb holds only in-frame clones, not every one. The sample has 85,000 to 100,000 clones; around 85% are singletons. J was trimmed by 4 bases and V by 2 bases; bases with no gene match: 6. The CDR3 covers 16 residues. Germline CDR1 MGHRA, CDR2 YSYEKL. This specimen belongs to a study of glioma-infiltrating T cells after dendritic cell vaccination. Study-wide background: Patients had newly diagnosed or recurrent glioblastoma and received dendritic cell vaccines. Autologous tumor lysate was loaded overnight onto monocyte-derived dendritic cells grown 7 to 8 days with IL-4 and GM-CSF. Dendritic cell vaccine was injected intradermally three times, biweekly.

This receptor was taken from a human donor with glioblastoma. Material: blood, obtained after dendritic cell vaccination. This chain links TRBV4-1 with TRBJ1-5, with 9 bases aligning to TRBD1. The CDR3 is CASSQTTGQGNQPQHF. Here the CDR3 DNA reads TGCGCCAGCAGCCAAACAACCGGACAGGGGAATCAGCCCCAGCATTTT.